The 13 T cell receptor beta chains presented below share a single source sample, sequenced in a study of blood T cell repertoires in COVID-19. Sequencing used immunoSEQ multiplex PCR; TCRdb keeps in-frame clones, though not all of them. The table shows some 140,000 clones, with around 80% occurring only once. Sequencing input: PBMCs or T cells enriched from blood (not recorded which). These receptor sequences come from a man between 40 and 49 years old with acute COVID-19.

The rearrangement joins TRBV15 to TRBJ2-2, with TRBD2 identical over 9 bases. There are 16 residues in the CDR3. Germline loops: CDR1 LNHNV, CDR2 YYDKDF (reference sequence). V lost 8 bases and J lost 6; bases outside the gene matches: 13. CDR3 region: CATVMVASGGSGELFF. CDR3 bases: TGTGCCACCGTCATGGTGGCCAGCGGGGGGTCCGGGGAGCTGTTTTTT.

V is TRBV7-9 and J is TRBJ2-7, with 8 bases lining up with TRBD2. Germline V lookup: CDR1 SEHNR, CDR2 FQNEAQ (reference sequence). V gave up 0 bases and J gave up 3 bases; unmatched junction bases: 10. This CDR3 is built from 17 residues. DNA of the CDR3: TGTGCCAGCAGCTTAGCTGGGCTAGCGGGTGATTTCTACGAGCAGTACTTC. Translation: CASSLAGLAGDFYEQYF.

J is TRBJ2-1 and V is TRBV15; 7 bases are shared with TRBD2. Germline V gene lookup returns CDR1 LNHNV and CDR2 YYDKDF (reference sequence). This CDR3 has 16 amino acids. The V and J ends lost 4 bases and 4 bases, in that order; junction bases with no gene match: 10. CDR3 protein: CATSIGRDSGYNEQFF. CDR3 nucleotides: TGTGCCACCAGCATCGGTAGGGATAGCGGGTACAATGAGCAGTTCTTC. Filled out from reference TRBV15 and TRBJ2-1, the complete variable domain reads DAMVIQNPRYQVTQFGKPVTLSCSQTLNHNVMYWYQQKSSQAPKLLFHYYDKDFNNEADTPDNFQSRRPNTSFCFLDIRSPGLGDTAMYLCATSIGRDSGYNEQFFGPGTRLTVL.

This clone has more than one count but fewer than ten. The CDR3 DNA is TGTGCCACCAGTGATTCCAGACACACCAACACCGGGGAGCTGTTTTTT. Translating it yields CATSDSRHTNTGELFF. This chain joins TRBV24-1 and TRBJ2-2; D remains ambiguous. The V gene lost 2 bases and the J gene lost 2 bases, with 11 bases spanning the gap. The germline gives CDR1 KGHDR, CDR2 SFDVKD. The CDR3 totals 16 residues.

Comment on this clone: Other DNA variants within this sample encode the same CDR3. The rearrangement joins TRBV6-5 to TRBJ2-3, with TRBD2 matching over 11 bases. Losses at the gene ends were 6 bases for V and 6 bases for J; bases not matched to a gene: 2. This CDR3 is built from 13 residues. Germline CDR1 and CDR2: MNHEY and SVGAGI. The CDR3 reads CASRPSGGDTQYF. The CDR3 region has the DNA TGTGCCAGCAGGCCTAGCGGGGGGGATACGCAGTATTTT.

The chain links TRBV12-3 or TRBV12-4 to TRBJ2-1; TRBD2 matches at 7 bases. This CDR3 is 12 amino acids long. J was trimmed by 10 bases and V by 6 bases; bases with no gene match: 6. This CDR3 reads CASSRTSDEQFF. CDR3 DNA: TGTGCCAGCAGCCGGACTAGTGACGAGCAGTTCTTC.

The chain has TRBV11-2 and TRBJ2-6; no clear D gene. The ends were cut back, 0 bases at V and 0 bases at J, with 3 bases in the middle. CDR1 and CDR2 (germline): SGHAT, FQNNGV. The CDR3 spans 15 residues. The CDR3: CASSLDGSGANVLTF. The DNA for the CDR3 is TGTGCCAGCAGCTTAGACGGCTCTGGGGCCAACGTCCTGACTTTC.

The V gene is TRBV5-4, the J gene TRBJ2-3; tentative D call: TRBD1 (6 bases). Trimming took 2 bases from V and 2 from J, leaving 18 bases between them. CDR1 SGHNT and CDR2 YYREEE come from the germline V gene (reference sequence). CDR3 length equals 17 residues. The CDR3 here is CASSFPGTLLITDTQYF. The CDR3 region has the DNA TGTGCCAGCAGCTTCCCCGGGACACTCCTTATCACAGATACGCAGTATTTT.

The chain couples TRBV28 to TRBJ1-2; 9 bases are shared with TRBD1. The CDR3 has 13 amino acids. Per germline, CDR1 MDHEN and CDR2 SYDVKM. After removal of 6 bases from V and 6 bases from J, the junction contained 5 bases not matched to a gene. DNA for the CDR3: TGTGCCAGCAGCGACCGGGACAGGGATGGCTACACCTTC. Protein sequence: CASSDRDRDGYTF.

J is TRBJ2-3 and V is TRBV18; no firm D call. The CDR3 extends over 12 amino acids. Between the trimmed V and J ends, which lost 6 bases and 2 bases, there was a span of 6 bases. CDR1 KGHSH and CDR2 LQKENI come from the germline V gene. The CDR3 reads CASSPSTDTQYF. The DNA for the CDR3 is TGTGCCAGCTCCCCTTCCACAGATACGCAGTATTTT. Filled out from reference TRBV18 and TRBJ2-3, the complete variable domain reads NAGVMQNPRHLVRRRGQEARLRCSPMKGHSHVYWYRQLPEEGLKFMVYLQKENIIDESGMPKERFSAEFPKEGPSILRIQQVVRGDSAAYFCASSPSTDTQYFGPGTRLTVL.

CDR3: CATSASGQGDNQPQHF. The CDR3 coding sequence is TGTGCCACCAGTGCCTCCGGGCAGGGCGACAATCAGCCCCAGCATTTT. The chain uses TRBV24-1 and TRBJ1-5; the D gene is possibly TRBD1 (5 bases). Germline V CDR1 and CDR2: KGHDR, SFDVKD. The length of the CDR3 is 16 residues. V shed 5 bases and J shed 3 bases, with 16 bases lying between them.

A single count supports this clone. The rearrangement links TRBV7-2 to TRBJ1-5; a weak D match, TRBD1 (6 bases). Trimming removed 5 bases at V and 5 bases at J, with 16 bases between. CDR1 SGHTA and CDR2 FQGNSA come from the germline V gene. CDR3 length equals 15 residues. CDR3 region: CASSHGQWADQPQHF. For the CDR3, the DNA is TGTGCCAGCAGCCATGGACAGTGGGCCGATCAGCCCCAGCATTTT.

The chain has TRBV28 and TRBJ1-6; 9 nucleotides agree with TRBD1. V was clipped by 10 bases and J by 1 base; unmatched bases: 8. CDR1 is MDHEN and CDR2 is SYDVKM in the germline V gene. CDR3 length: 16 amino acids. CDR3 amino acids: CATLQGAESYNSPLHF. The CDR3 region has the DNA TGTGCCACTTTACAGGGGGCGGAATCCTATAATTCACCCCTCCACTTT.